These T cell receptor beta chains were read from a single sample in a study of cytomegalovirus exposure and HLA in healthy donors. TCRdb's copy holds only in-frame clones and misses some; the assay was immunoSEQ multiplex PCR. The top ten hold around 4.9% of the sample, which has 150,000 to 200,000 clones, roughly 81% seen once. Material: PBMCs. The origin of the receptors is a girl under 18 in good health and CMV-seropositive. The CDR3 runs from the conserved cysteine through the conserved F or W. Fields, in order: CDR3 length, V gene, J gene, clone size, D gene, CDR3 DNA, CDR3 protein. A D gene is named only where the DNA matches it firmly. Expanded clones get a size class; other rows say once, few or many, or leave the size out.

15	TRBV13	TRBJ2-5	NA	NA	TGTGCCAGCAGCTTATGGGCAGGGGGGCGGGAGACCCAGTACTTC	CASSLWAGGRETQYF
10	TRBV27	TRBJ1-5	NA	NA	TGTGCCAGCGGAGCGGGGCCCCAGCATTTT	CASGAGPQHF
15	TRBV6-5	TRBJ2-2	NA	TRBD1	TGTGCCAGCAGACTAACAGGGGTATGGACCGGGGAGCTGTTTTTT	CASRLTGVWTGELFF
10	TRBV29-1	TRBJ2-1	NA	NA	TGCAGCGCCCAGGGTTTCGAGCAGTTCTTC	CSAQGFEQFF
17	TRBV7-8	TRBJ1-5	NA	TRBD1	TGTGCCAGCAGTTACTACAGGGGCGGAGGTAGCAATCAGCCCCAGCATTTT	CASSYYRGGGSNQPQHF
16	TRBV4-1	TRBJ1-4	NA	NA	TGCGCCAGCAGCCCCCGGGAGGGGGTCAGGGATGAAAAACTGTTTTTT	CASSPREGVRDEKLFF
16	TRBV5-1	TRBJ2-1	once	TRBD1	TGCGCCAGCAGCCAGTTACGGACAGGGGTTAGCAATGAGCAGTTCTTC	CASSQLRTGVSNEQFF
11	TRBV6-5	TRBJ1-4	NA	NA	TGTGCCAGCAGGCGTAACAGGGAACTGTTTTTT	CASRRNRELFF
15	TRBV7-7	TRBJ2-3	NA	TRBD2	TGTGCTAGCAGCTTAGCTCCAGGGAGGGCAGATACGCAGTATTTT	CASSLAPGRADTQYF
13	TRBV2	TRBJ1-5	NA	NA	TGTGCCAGCAGTCAAGACGGGGGTCAGCCCCAGCATTTT	CASSQDGGQPQHF
15	TRBV5-1	TRBJ1-1	NA	TRBD1	TGCGCCAGCAGCTTGACAGGGGGGTCGAACACTGAAGCTTTCTTT	CASSLTGGSNTEAFF
15	TRBV4-1	TRBJ1-2	few	NA	TGCGCCAGCAGCCAAGGGGGGGGGTGGAACTATGGCTACACCTTC	CASSQGGGWNYGYTF
13	TRBV30	TRBJ1-1	few	TRBD1	TGTGCCTGGATAGGAGGACAGGGCCCTGAAGCTTTCTTT	CAWIGGQGPEAFF
13	TRBV7-9	TRBJ2-5	once	NA	TGTGCCAGCAGCTTAGGAGTACCCGAGACCCAGTACTTC	CASSLGVPETQYF
14	TRBV6-4	TRBJ2-2	NA	NA	TGTGCCAGCAGTGACTCCGGTGACACCGGGGAGCTGTTTTTT	CASSDSGDTGELFF
14	TRBV9	TRBJ2-7	NA	NA	TGTGCCAGCAGCGTAATGGGAAGGGGCCCTCCACAGTACTTC	CASSVMGRGPPQYF
18	TRBV2	TRBJ1-1	NA	TRBD1	TGTGCCAGCACGACTCAACAGGGGCGAAGTCTTATGAACACTGAAGCTTTCTTT	CASTTQQGRSLMNTEAFF
18	TRBV9	TRBJ2-3	NA	TRBD2	TGTGCCAGCAGCGCGTATAATCTAGCGGGGGGGCCAACAGATACGCAGTATTTT	CASSAYNLAGGPTDTQYF